This TCR beta chain was sequenced during a study of T cell changes during pregnancy in multiple sclerosis. Assay used: immunoSEQ multiplex PCR; TCRdb lists only in-frame clones, some missing. The table records more than 60,000 clones, about 91% of them present only once. The germline CDR1 and CDR2 sequences are SEHNR and FQNEAQ (reference sequence). V lost 5 bases, J lost 5 bases, and 10 bases stayed unmatched. The CDR3 runs 15 residues. The sequenced sample was CD4+ T cells from peripheral blood mononuclear cells, obtained in the third trimester of pregnancy. This TCR was sampled from a female donor in good health, enrolled as a control in a pregnancy study. The chain employs TRBV7-9 and TRBJ2-5, with 8 bases identical to TRBD1. CDR3 amino acids: CASSGGTGLAETQYF. The CDR3 nucleotides are TGTGCCAGCAGCGGGGGGACAGGCCTCGCGGAGACCCAGTACTTC.